The 5 T cell receptor beta chains given below trace back to one sample, sequenced in a study of T cell clonotyping in hematopoietic cell transplantation (dated by TCRdb to 2020 to 2022). Library preparation employed the immunoSEQ multiplex PCR assay. TCRdb provides this immuneACCESS table in a form limited to in-frame rearrangements. Some clones are lacking; in checked studies, under half of them reflect an unresolved V gene, and why the rest are absent is not known. The sample table holds fewer than 20,000 clones, of which 71% were seen once. Roughly a tenth of the sample is held by the ten biggest clonotypes. The specimen sequenced was peripheral blood mononuclear cells. These receptor sequences come from a woman aged 55-69 years in good health. Some clones in this sample may be carry-over from other donors' samples.

The gene calls are TRBV6-5 and TRBJ2-7; maybe TRBD2 (6 bases). With 2 bases removed from V and 6 bases from J, the gap between germline ends came to 11 bases. Germline values: CDR1 MNHEY, CDR2 SVGAGI. The CDR3 has 13 amino acids. This CDR3 is CASSYGGSGEQYF. The CDR3 DNA reads TGTGCCAGCAGTTACGGGGGGTCGGGCGAGCAGTACTTC.

This clone was recorded only once. The chain joins TRBV6-1 to TRBJ1-1; 8 nucleotides align to TRBD1. V shed 8 bases, J shed 3 bases, and the junction held 5 bases outside the gene matches. This CDR3 is built from 13 residues. Germline V gene lookup returns CDR1 MNHNS and CDR2 SASEGT. For the CDR3, the DNA is TGTGCCAGCTCGGGACAGGTTTACACTGAAGCTTTCTTT. Translated, it gives CASSGQVYTEAFF.

The chain has TRBV7-2 and TRBJ1-5; no reliable D call. CDR1 is SGHTA and CDR2 is FQGNSA in the germline V gene. Trimming stripped 0 bases from V and 4 bases from J, with 13 bases between. This CDR3 region has 16 residues. The CDR3 loop is CASSLAAGRVNQPQHF. DNA of the CDR3: TGTGCCAGCAGCTTAGCGGCAGGAAGGGTAAATCAGCCCCAGCATTTT.

This clone was picked up a small number of times. The rearrangement uses TRBV6-6 and TRBJ1-5; D is uncertain. CDR3 length: 11 residues. Germline CDR1 is MNHNY and CDR2 is SVGAGI (reference sequence). V shed 6 bases and J shed 5 bases, with 5 bases lying between them. The CDR3 DNA reads as TGTGCCAGCAGCACAGATCAGCCCCAGCATTTT. It translates to CASSTDQPQHF.

The rearrangement links TRBV7-8 to TRBJ2-3; 9 nucleotides match TRBD2. The germline V gene has CDR1 SGHVS and CDR2 FQNEAQ. The CDR3 has 16 amino acids. The V and J ends lost 6 bases and 3 bases, in that order; junction bases with no gene match: 10. CDR3: CASSSWTSVVTDTQYF. CDR3 sequence (DNA): TGTGCCAGCAGTTCCTGGACTAGCGTGGTGACAGATACGCAGTATTTT.